The clone carrying this TCR beta chain was counted only a few times. Its antigen is as yet unknown. The data stem from a study of early T cells in non-severe SARS-CoV-2 infection. Overall study results and limits: Clonotype matching in VDJdb favored anti-spike CD8 responses and did not capture private and CD4 specificities.

Per germline, CDR1 SQVTM and CDR2 ANQGSEA. With 4 bases clipped from V and 4 bases from J, the junction kept 0 bases outside the gene matches. CDR3 length: 12 amino acids. MiXCR, applied by TCRdb to the 5' RACE reads, yields one record per CDR3 protein. The sample lists about 48,000 distinct CDR3 sequences, about 13% occurring once. Sequencing was performed on whole blood. This TCR was recovered from an adult who was a healthcare worker with PCR-confirmed SARS-CoV-2 infection or an uninfected control (not recorded which). This chain uses TRBV29-1 with TRBJ1-2; 10 nucleotides agree with TRBD1. The CDR3 spells CSVGDRGYGYTF. CDR3 DNA: TGCAGCGTTGGGGACAGGGGCTATGGCTACACCTTC.